This is a list of T cell receptor beta chains from one sample in a study of OX40 agonist ivuxolimab in advanced cancers. TCRdb's copy holds only in-frame clones and misses some; the assay was immunoSEQ multiplex PCR. This table has about 54,000 clones, 88% appearing once. Sequences were derived from CD4+ or CD8+ T cells sorted from blood, sampled in a trial of the OX40 agonist ivuxolimab. The origin of the receptors is an adult with an advanced solid tumor such as melanoma, head and neck, liver or kidney cancer. The CDR3 runs from the conserved cysteine through the conserved F or W.

J gene,V gene,CDR3 protein
TRBJ2-1,TRBV10-1,CASSPGQGPSEQFF
TRBJ1-4,TRBV6-5,CASSPRHRDEKLFF
TRBJ2-2,TRBV7-9,CASSFKTDTGELFF
TRBJ2-7,TRBV2,CASRSGAGRYEQYF
TRBJ1-1,TRBV5-1,CASSPRGGRTEAFF
TRBJ2-3,TRBV19,CASSLGRLGSTDTQYF
TRBJ2-7,TRBV20-1,CSARDGVGQYF
TRBJ2-7,TRBV5-4,CASSLSIGDNYEQYF
TRBJ2-2,TRBV5-4,CASRLAGDTGELFF
TRBJ1-4,TRBV6-5,CASKNGGGFEKLFF
TRBJ2-7,TRBV6-6,CASSKGGYEQYF
TRBJ2-2,TRBV18,CASSPLDITGELFF
TRBJ1-2,TRBV9,CASSVDWTGVGYTF
TRBJ2-2,TRBV10-3,CAIGSGTTWGGELFF
TRBJ1-3,TRBV28,CASSFAFGVANTIYF
TRBJ2-2,TRBV19,CASRTSLNTGELFF
TRBJ2-2,TRBV19,CASRPDRGRTRNTGELFF
TRBJ2-1,TRBV5-4,CASSMTSGSNNEQFF
TRBJ2-1,TRBV9,CASSVEDPSGWRRSNEQFF
TRBJ1-3,TRBV6-5,CASSPRGAGNTIYF
TRBJ1-4,TRBV6-5,CASKSYGGYEKLFF
TRBJ1-2,TRBV5-8,CASSLAYSGRGYGYTF
TRBJ2-1,TRBV7-9,CASSFLAGAYNEQFF
TRBJ2-3,TRBV5-1,CASSLAATSGSDTQYF
TRBJ2-7,TRBV28,CASSAIVAPYEQYF
TRBJ2-5,TRBV19,CASSPRQRQETQYF
TRBJ1-1,TRBV7-9,CASSPPGQILMNTEAFF